The sequence of this TCR beta chain was determined in a study of cytotoxic CD8 clonotypes in ibrutinib-treated CLL (dated by TCRdb to the early 2020s). Context from the whole study: In this cohort, 15 or so patients were treatment-naive and under 13 were relapsed/refractory, while fewer than 18 had unmutated IGHV. Responses were partial in some 24 patients and complete in 2; after median around 66 months follow-up, about 14 stayed in remission and roughly twelve progressed. Samples at response were collected after a median of about 12 months of treatment, with a range of about 6 to 40 months. On average, each sample yielded roughly 250,000 productive templates and tens of thousands of productive rearrangements. Of the 90 or so participants in the trial, 26 had longitudinal samples available. Cryopreserved peripheral blood mononuclear cells were collected at three points: before therapy, at response, and at either sustained remission or disease progression. All remission and progressive disease samples were collected while patients were still receiving ibrutinib.

In light of the paper, this sample's time point label describes: about a year on ibrutinib. Roughly 2 micrograms of genomic DNA were extracted from cryopreserved PBMCs for TCR beta library preparation. Longitudinal blood samples from CLL patients on ibrutinib monotherapy were analyzed using high-throughput TCR beta sequencing. The patients took part in an open-label, single-center phase 2 trial of ibrutinib monotherapy. The research as a whole found: Public clonotypes were found to be uncommon and were observed to contract or remain stable during treatment; the increase in clonality was shown to reflect expansion of private clonotypes at ibrutinib response. Clonality rose at ibrutinib response, remained stable during sustained remission, and dropped back toward baseline at progression. At baseline, clonality was higher than in age-matched healthy donors and showed a strong correlation with circulating CD8+ T-cell counts. Lymph node repertoires were not examined, and the timing of sampling was not matched between patients in sustained remission and those whose disease progressed.

The sample holds a few counts of this clone. No cognate antigen has been identified for it. Qualities for individual bases were not recorded, and no much larger clone is one base off. A MiSeq instrument was used for deep resolution sequencing, which targeted depths ranging from 1 in 1 million up to 1 in 200,000 T cells, with coverage averaging 10x for each clonotype. TCR beta libraries were generated with the immunoSEQ hsTCRB Kit. The study's own analysis went as follows. Data were analyzed with ImmunoSEQ Data Assistant and ImmunoSEQ Analyzer, with V, D and J genes assigned per IMGT definitions. Clonality, which ranges from 0 to 1, was calculated by subtracting the normalized Shannon entropy of productive rearrangement frequencies from one. Only overrepresented clonotypes making up at least 0.05% of each patient's repertoire were included in the public clonotype analysis. Some 13 age-matched healthy donor repertoires from immuneACCESS were used as controls for clonality. TCRdb carries this immuneACCESS record with in-frame sequences only. Its versions omit some clonotypes, under half of them owing to an unresolved V gene in the studies checked, with the rest unexplained. The DNA was the basis for D and trimming; V, J and clone size are from that table. This sample comprises 35,000 to 50,000 clones, roughly 69% of them detected only once. The top ten clonotypes cover roughly 13% of the sample.

V ends up 3 bases short and J 2 bases short, with an unmatched junction base count of 7. The CDR3 has 16 amino acids, counting the end cysteine and phenylalanine. This entry keeps only the CDR3 DNA: 48 bases, framed from base 1. The germline V gene supplies CDR1 MGHRA and CDR2 YSYEKL. The sequenced sample was PBMCs, obtained after 12 months of ibrutinib treatment. This TCR was recovered from a human donor with chronic lymphocytic leukemia. The chain joins TRBV4-1 to TRBJ2-7, and TRBD2 matches 10 of the central bases. The bases are TGCGCCAGCAGCCAGGAACTAGCGGGATCAACCTACGAGCAGTACTTC. This codes for CASSQELAGSTYEQYF.